Listed below are T cell receptor beta chains from one sample, sequenced in a study of shared clonotypes between healthy human individuals. Method: immunoSEQ multiplex PCR; TCRdb's copy keeps in-frame clones and lacks some. This repertoire shows 95,000 to 120,000 clones, approximately 70% found once; its top ten account for around 24%. Material: memory CD8+ T cells sorted from blood. The receptors stem from a woman under 40 in good health. Both conserved end residues are part of each CDR3. The D gene is left open where the match is weak. The listing skips clone size in some rows; elsewhere it reads once, few, many or a size class.

TRBD1	NA	TRBV5-5	15	TRBJ1-1	CASSSGTGMNTEAFF	TGTGCCAGCAGCTCCGGGACAGGGATGAACACTGAAGCTTTCTTT
TRBD2	NA	TRBV4-1	16	TRBJ2-2	CASSEILAGVTGELFF	TGCGCCAGCAGCGAAATCTTAGCGGGAGTCACCGGGGAGCTGTTTTTT
NA	NA	TRBV28	15	TRBJ2-4	CASSGGAEGRYIQYF	TGTGCCAGCAGTGGCGGAGCCGAAGGTCGGTACATTCAGTACTTC
NA	NA	TRBV7-1	15	TRBJ2-3	CASSPGGTSTDTQYF	TGTGCCAGCAGCCCAGGGGGGACGAGCACAGATACGCAGTATTTT
TRBD2	NA	TRBV4-1	19	TRBJ2-3	CASSQGGTGGQSSTDTQYF	TGCGCCAGCAGCCAAGGTGGGACGGGAGGGCAATCTAGCACAGATACGCAGTATTTT
NA	NA	TRBV25-1	15	TRBJ2-7	CASSVNEGNPHEQYF	TGTGCCAGCAGTGTTAACGAGGGAAATCCTCACGAGCAGTACTTC
TRBD2	NA	TRBV6-4	12	TRBJ2-1	CASTSGKGEQFF	TGTGCCAGCACTAGCGGGAAGGGTGAGCAGTTCTTC
TRBD2	NA	TRBV7-8	19	TRBJ2-3	CASSGRTSGSLSGTDTQYF	TGTGCCAGCAGCGGAAGGACTAGCGGGAGCCTCTCGGGCACAGATACGCAGTATTTT
NA	once	TRBV9	16	TRBJ1-3	CASSLSRVGTGNTIYF	TGTGCCAGCAGCCTTTCACGGGTTGGGACTGGAAACACCATATATTTT
NA	NA	TRBV5-4	13	TRBJ1-1	CASSPVVSTEAFF	TGTGCCAGCAGCCCCGTGGTCTCCACTGAAGCTTTCTTT
NA	few	TRBV16	12	TRBJ2-1	CASSLGWGEQFF	TGTGCCAGCAGCCTAGGGTGGGGTGAGCAGTTCTTC
TRBD1	NA	TRBV5-3	16	TRBJ1-4	CASTRSTGGKDEKLFF	TGTGCCAGCACCAGATCGACAGGGGGTAAAGACGAAAAACTGTTTTTT
NA	NA	TRBV7-9	13	TRBJ2-5	CASSHQGSETQYF	TGTGCCAGCAGCCACCAGGGGTCAGAGACCCAGTACTTC
NA	few	TRBV14	13	TRBJ1-2	CASSQVGTYGYTF	TGTGCCAGCAGCCAAGTGGGGACGTATGGCTACACCTTC
NA	NA	TRBV2	11	TRBJ1-1	CASTTGVGAFF	TGTGCCAGCACCACGGGGGTGGGAGCTTTCTTT